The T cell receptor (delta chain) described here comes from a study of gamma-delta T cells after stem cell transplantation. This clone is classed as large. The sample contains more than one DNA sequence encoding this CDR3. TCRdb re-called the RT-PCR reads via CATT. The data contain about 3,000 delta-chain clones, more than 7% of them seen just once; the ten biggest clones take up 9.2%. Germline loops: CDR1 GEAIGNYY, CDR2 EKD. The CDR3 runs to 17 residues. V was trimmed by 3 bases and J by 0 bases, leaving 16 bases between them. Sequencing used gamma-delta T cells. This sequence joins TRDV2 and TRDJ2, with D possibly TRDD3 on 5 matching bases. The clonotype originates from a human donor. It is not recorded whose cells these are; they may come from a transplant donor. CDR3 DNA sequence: TGTGCCTGTGACCTACTGGCGCCCGAGGCTTTGACAGCACAACTCTTCTTT. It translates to CACDLLAPEALTAQLFF.